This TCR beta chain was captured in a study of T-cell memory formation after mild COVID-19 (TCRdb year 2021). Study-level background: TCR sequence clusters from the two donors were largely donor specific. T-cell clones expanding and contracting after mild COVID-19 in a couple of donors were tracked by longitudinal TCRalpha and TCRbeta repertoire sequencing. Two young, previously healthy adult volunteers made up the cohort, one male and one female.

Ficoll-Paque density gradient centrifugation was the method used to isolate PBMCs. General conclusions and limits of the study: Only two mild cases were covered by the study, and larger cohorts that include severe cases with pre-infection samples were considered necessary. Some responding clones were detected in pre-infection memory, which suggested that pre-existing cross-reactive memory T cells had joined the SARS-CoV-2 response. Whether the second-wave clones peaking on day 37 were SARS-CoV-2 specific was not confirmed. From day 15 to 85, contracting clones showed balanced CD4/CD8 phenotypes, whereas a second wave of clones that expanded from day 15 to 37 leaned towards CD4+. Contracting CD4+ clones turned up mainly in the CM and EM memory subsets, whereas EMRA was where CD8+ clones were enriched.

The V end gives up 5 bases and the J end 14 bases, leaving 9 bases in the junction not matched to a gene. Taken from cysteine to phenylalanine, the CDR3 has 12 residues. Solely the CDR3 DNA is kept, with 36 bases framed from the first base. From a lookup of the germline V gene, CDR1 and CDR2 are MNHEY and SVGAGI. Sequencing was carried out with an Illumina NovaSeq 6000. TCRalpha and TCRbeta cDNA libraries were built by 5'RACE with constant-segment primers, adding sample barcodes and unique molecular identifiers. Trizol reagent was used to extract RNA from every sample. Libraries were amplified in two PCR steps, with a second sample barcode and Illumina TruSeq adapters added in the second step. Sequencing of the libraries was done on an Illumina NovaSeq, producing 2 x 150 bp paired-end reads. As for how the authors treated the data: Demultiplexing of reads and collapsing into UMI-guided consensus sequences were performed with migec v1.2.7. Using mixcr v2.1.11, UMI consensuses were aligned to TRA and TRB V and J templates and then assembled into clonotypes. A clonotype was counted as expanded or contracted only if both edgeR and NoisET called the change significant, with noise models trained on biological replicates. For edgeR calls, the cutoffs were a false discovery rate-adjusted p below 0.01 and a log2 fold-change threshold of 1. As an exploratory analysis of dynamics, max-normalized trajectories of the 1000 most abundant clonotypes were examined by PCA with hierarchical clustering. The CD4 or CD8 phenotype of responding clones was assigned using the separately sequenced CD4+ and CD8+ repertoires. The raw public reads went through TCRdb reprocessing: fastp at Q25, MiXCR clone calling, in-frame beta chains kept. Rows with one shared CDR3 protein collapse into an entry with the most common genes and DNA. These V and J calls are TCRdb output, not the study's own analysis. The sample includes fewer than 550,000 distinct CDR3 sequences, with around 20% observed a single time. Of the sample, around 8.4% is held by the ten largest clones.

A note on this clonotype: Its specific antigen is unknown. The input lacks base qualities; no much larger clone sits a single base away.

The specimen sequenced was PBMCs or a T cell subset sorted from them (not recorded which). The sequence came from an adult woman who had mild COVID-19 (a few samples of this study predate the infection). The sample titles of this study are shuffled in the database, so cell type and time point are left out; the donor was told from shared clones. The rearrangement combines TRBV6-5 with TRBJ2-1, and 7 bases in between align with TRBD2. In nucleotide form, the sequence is TGTGCCAGCAGTCCACCGGAGGGAGGGAAGTTCTTC. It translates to CASSPPEGGKFF.